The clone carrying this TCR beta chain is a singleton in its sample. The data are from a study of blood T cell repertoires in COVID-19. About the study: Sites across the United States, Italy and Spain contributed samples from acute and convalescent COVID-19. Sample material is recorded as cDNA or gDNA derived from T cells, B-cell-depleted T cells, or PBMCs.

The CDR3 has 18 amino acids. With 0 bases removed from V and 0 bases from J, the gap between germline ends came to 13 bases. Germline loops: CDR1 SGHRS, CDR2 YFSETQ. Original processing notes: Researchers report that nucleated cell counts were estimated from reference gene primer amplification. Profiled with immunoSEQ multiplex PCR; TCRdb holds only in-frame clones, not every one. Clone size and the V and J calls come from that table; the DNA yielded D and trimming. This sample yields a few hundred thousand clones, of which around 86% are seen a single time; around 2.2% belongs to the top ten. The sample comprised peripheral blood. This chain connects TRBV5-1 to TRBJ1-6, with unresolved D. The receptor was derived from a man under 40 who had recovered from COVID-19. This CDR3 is CASSLGLGVGSYNSPLHF. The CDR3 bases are TGCGCCAGCAGCTTGGGGCTCGGAGTGGGCTCCTATAATTCACCCCTCCACTTT.